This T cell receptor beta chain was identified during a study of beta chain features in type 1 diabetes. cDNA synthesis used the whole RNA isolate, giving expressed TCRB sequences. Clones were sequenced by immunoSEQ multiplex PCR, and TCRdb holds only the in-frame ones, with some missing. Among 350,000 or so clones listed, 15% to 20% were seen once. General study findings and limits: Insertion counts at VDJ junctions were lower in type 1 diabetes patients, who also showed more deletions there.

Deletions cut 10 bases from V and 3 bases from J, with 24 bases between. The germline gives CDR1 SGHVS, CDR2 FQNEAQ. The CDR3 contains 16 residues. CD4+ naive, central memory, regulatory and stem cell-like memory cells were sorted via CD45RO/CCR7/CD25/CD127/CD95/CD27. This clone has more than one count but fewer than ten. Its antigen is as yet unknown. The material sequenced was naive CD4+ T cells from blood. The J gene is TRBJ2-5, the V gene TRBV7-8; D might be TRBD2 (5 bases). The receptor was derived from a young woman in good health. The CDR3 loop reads CATTAGRMLRKETQYF. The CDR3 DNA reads TGTGCCACCACCGCGGGCAGGATGCTACGTAAAGAGACCCAGTACTTC.